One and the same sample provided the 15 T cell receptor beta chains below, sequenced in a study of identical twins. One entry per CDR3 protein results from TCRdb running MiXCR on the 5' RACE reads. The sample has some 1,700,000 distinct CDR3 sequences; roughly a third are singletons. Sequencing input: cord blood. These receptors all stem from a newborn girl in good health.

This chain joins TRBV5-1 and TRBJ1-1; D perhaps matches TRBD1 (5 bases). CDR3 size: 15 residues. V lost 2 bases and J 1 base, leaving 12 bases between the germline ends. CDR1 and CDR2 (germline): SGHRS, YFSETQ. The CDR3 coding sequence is TGCGCCAGCAGCTTTTCGACAGTCCCGAACACTGAAGCTTTCTTT. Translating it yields CASSFSTVPNTEAFF.

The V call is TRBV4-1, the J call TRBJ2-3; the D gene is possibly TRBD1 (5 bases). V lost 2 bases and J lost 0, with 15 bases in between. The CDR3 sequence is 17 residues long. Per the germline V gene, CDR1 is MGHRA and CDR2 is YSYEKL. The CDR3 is CASSQPAIKGSTDTQYF. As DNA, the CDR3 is TGCGCCAGCAGCCAACCGGCCATTAAGGGGAGCACAGATACGCAGTATTTT.

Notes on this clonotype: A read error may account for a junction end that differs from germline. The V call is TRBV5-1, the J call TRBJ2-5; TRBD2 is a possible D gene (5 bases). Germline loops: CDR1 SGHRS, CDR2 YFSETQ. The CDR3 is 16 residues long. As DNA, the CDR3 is TGCGCCAGCAGCTTGCTGACTAACCCCCCCCAAGAGGCCCAGTACTTC. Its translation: CASSLLTNPPQEAQYF.

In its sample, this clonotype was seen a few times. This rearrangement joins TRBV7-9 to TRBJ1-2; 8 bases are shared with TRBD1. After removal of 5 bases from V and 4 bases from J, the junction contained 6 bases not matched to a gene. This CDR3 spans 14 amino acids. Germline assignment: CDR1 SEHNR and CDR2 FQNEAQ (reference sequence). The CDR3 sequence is CASSAGQDAYGYTF. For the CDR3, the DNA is TGTGCCAGCAGCGCGGGACAGGATGCCTATGGCTACACCTTC.

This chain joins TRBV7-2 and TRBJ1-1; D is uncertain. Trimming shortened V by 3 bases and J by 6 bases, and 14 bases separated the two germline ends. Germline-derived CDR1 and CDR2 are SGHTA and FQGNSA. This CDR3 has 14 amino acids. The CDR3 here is CASSLGPQHAEAFF. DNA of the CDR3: TGTGCCAGCAGCTTGGGTCCTCAACACGCTGAAGCTTTCTTT.

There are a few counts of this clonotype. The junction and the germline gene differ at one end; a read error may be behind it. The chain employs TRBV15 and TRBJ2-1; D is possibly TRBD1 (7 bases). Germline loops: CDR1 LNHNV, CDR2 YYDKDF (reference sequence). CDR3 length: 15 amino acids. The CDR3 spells CATSRGWGDSNEQFF. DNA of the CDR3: TGTGCCACCAGTAGAGGCTGGGGGGACAGCAATGAGCAGTTCTTC.

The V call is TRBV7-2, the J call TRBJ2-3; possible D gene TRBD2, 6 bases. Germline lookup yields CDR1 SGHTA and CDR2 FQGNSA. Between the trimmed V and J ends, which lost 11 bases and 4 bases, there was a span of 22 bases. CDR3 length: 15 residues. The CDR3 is CACCRGLLESDTQYF. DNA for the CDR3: TGTGCCTGCTGTCGGGGACTCCTCGAGTCAGATACGCAGTATTTT.

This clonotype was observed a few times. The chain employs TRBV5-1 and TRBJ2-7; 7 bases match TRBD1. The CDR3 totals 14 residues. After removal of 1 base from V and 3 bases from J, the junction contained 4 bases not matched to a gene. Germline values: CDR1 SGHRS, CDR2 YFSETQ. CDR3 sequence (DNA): TGCGCCAGCAGCTTGCCCACAGGGGTCTACGAGCAGTACTTC. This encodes CASSLPTGVYEQYF.

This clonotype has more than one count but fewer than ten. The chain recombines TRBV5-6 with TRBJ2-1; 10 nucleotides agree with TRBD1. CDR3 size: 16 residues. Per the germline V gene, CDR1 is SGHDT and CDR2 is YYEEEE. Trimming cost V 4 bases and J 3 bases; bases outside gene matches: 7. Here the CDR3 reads CASSGQGQGFYNEQFF. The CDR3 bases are TGTGCCAGCAGCGGCCAGGGACAGGGGTTCTACAATGAGCAGTTCTTC. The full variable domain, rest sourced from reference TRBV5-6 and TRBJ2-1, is DAGVTQSPTHLIKTRGQQVTLRCSPKSGHDTVSWYQQALGQGPQFIFQYYEEEERQRGNFPDRFSGHQFPNYSSELNVNALLLGDSALYLCASSGQGQGFYNEQFFGPGTRLTVL.

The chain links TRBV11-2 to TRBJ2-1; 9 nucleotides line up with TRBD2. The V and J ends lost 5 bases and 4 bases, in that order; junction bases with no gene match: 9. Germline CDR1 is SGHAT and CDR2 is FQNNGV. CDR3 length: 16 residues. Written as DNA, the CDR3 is TGTGCCAGCAGCCCCGGACTAGCGCTTAAATACAATGAGCAGTTCTTC. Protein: CASSPGLALKYNEQFF.

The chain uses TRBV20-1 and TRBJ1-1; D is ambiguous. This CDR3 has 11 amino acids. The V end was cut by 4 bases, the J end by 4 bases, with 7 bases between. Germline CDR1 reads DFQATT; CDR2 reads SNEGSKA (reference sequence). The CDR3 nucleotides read TGCAGTGCTAAATATTCCACTGAAGCTTTCTTT. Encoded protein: CSAKYSTEAFF.

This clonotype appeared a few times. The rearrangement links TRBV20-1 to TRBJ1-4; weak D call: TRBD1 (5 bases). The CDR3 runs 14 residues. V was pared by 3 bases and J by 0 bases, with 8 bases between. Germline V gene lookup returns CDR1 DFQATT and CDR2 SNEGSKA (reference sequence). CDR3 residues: CSASAGPTNEKLFF. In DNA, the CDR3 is TGCAGTGCTAGTGCAGGGCCAACTAATGAAAAACTGTTTTTT.

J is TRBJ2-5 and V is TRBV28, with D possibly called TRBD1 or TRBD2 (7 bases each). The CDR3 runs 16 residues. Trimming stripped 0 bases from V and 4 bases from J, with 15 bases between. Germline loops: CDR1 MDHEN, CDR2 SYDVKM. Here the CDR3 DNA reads TGTGCCAGCAGTTTATGGCCCAGGGGGGGAACAGAGACCCAGTACTTC. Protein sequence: CASSLWPRGGTETQYF.

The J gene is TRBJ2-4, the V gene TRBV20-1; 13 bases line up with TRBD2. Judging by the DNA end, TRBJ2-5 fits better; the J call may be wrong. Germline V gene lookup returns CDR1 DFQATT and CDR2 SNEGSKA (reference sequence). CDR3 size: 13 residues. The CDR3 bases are TGCAGTGCTCAGACTAGCGGGGGGGAGACCCAGTACTTC. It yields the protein CSAQTSGGETQYF.

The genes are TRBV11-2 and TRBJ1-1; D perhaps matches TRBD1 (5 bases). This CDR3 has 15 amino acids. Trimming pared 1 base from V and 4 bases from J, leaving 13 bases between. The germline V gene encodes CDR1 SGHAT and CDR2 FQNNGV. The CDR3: CASSLGLVGGTEAFF. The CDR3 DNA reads TGTGCCAGCAGCTTAGGTTTGGTGGGGGGCACTGAAGCTTTCTTT.